Listed below are T cell receptor beta chains from one sample, sequenced in a study of radiotherapy plus CTLA-4 blockade in lung cancer. TCRdb keeps only in-frame clones here, not all; method: immunoSEQ multiplex PCR. In the table there are about 85,000 clones, 86% of which are singletons. This specimen was peripheral blood, taken from a patient treated with radiotherapy plus ipilimumab. Every receptor here comes from a human donor with non-small cell lung cancer who had a partial response to radiotherapy plus ipilimumab. Each CDR3 is given with its conserved first and last residue. Fields, in order: clone size, J gene, V gene, CDR3 length, D gene, CDR3 protein, CDR3 DNA. A D gene is named only where the DNA matches it firmly. Rows may omit the clone size; those that give it use once, few, many or a size class.

NA TRBJ1-3 TRBV30 13 NA CAWPGEGGNTIYF TGTGCCTGGCCGGGTGAGGGAGGAAACACCATATATTTT
NA TRBJ1-4 TRBV27 16 NA CASKRLPTTTNEKLFF TGTGCCAGCAAGCGGTTGCCGACTACAACGAATGAAAAACTGTTTTTT
NA TRBJ1-1 TRBV2 14 TRBD1 CASRGQGSSPEAFF TGTGCCAGCAGGGGACAGGGTTCGTCGCCTGAAGCTTTCTTT
NA TRBJ2-7 TRBV5-4 16 TRBD2 CASSPILGLAGGEQYF TGTGCCAGCAGCCCCATCTTGGGACTAGCGGGAGGTGAGCAGTACTTC
NA TRBJ2-1 TRBV2 13 NA CASTRGDYNEQFF TGTGCCAGCACCAGGGGGGACTACAATGAGCAGTTCTTC
NA TRBJ1-2 TRBV15 14 TRBD1 CATSSDRGSRGYTF TGTGCCACCAGCAGCGACAGGGGTTCGCGGGGCTACACCTTC
NA TRBJ2-7 TRBV6-5 12 NA CASSGGSYEQYF TGTGCTAGTAGTGGAGGCTCCTACGAGCAGTACTTC
NA TRBJ2-7 TRBV6-1 14 NA CASLQGFLTYEQYF TGTGCCAGTCTCCAGGGGTTCCTCACCTACGAGCAGTACTTC
once TRBJ2-3 TRBV7-6 16 TRBD2 CASSGVAGTSTDTQYF TGTGCCAGCAGCGGTGTAGCGGGAACTAGCACAGATACGCAGTATTTT
NA TRBJ2-1 TRBV5-5 15 TRBD2 CASSRLAGVYNEQFF TGTGCCAGCAGCCGACTAGCGGGAGTCTACAATGAGCAGTTCTTC
NA TRBJ1-5 TRBV18 14 NA CASSPLQGNQPQHF TGTGCCAGCTCACCACTCCAGGGCAATCAGCCCCAGCATTTT
NA TRBJ1-5 TRBV28 16 NA CASSSDSPVRNQPQHF TGTGCCAGCAGTTCGGACAGTCCGGTCCGCAATCAGCCCCAGCATTTT
NA TRBJ2-4 TRBV13 18 TRBD2 CASSRTSGGALAKNIQYF TGTGCCAGCAGCCGGACTAGCGGGGGGGCACTAGCCAAAAACATTCAGTACTTC
NA TRBJ2-1 TRBV7-8 15 TRBD2 CASSLVGGRGNEQFF TGTGCCAGCAGCTTAGTGGGCGGGAGGGGCAATGAGCAGTTCTTC
NA TRBJ1-1 TRBV6-6 12 NA CASRRGNTEAFF TGTGCCAGCCGAAGGGGGAACACTGAAGCTTTCTTT
few TRBJ2-5 TRBV5-6 16 TRBD1 CASSGYRTGIPGTQYF TGTGCCAGCAGCGGGTATAGGACAGGGATACCTGGGACCCAGTACTTC
NA TRBJ2-5 TRBV5-1 15 TRBD1 CASSTGQGGRETQYF TGCGCCAGCAGCACCGGACAGGGGGGGAGAGAGACCCAGTACTTC
once TRBJ1-2 TRBV6-8 15 NA CASSTKPGSYYGYTF TGTGCCAGCAGCACTAAACCCGGCAGTTACTATGGCTACACCTTC
NA TRBJ1-1 TRBV30 11 NA CAWGQSVEAFF TGTGCCTGGGGACAGTCGGTTGAAGCTTTCTTT
once TRBJ2-3 TRBV5-1 14 TRBD2 CASIQTPGGDTQYF TGCGCCAGCATCCAAACTCCGGGGGGAGATACGCAGTATTTT
NA TRBJ1-1 TRBV6-5 13 NA CASSFNKNTEAFF TGTGCCAGCAGTTTCAACAAGAACACTGAAGCTTTCTTT
NA TRBJ2-2 TRBV5-1 17 TRBD1 CASSLGWGQVTTGELFF TGCGCCAGCAGCTTGGGGTGGGGACAGGTGACCACCGGGGAGCTGTTTTTT
NA TRBJ1-1 TRBV19 13 NA CASRAGANTEAFF TGTGCCAGTAGGGCAGGGGCGAACACTGAAGCTTTCTTT
NA TRBJ1-5 TRBV19 18 NA CASSDTGIRHNSNQPQHF TGTGCCAGTAGTGACACAGGGATCCGTCACAATAGCAATCAGCCCCAGCATTTT
NA TRBJ2-1 TRBV6-1 14 NA CASSGGHMNNEQFF TGTGCCAGCAGTGGAGGACATATGAACAATGAGCAGTTCTTC
NA TRBJ1-1 TRBV19 13 NA CASSIQADTEAFF TGTGCCAGTAGTATACAGGCAGACACTGAAGCTTTCTTT
NA TRBJ2-4 TRBV19 18 NA CASSPRDRGGLAKNIQYF TGTGCCAGTAGTCCTCGGGACAGAGGGGGACTAGCCAAAAACATTCAGTACTTC
few TRBJ2-3 TRBV27 17 TRBD1 CASSTYTGQGATDTQYF TGTGCCAGCAGTACTTATACCGGACAGGGCGCCACAGATACGCAGTATTTT
NA TRBJ2-1 TRBV2 15 NA CASNLGRALGNEQFF TGTGCCAGCAACCTCGGGCGGGCGCTCGGAAATGAGCAGTTCTTC
once TRBJ2-7 TRBV5-4 15 TRBD2 CASSPSGGSSYEQYF TGTGCCAGCAGCCCCAGCGGGGGGAGCTCCTACGAGCAGTACTTC
NA TRBJ1-5 TRBV7-2 13 NA CASRLDGGQPQHF TGTGCCAGCAGGTTGGACGGGGGGCAGCCCCAGCATTTT
few TRBJ2-7 TRBV19 14 NA CASSPPRTPYEQYF TGTGCCAGTAGTCCCCCCAGGACACCCTACGAGCAGTACTTC
NA TRBJ2-1 TRBV5-4 16 TRBD2 CASSLGGAGGRSEQFF TGTGCCAGCAGCTTGGGGGGGGCGGGAGGGCGGTCTGAGCAGTTCTTC
NA TRBJ1-4 TRBV19 16 TRBD1 CASSAGPGQPNEKLFF TGTGCCAGTAGCGCTGGACCGGGACAGCCGAATGAAAAACTGTTTTTT
once TRBJ2-6 TRBV7-9 16 NA CASSLVRGSGANVLTF TGTGCCAGCAGCTTAGTTCGGGGCTCTGGGGCCAACGTCCTGACTTTC
NA TRBJ2-4 TRBV15 13 NA CATSTVSRGIQYF TGTGCCACCAGCACTGTGTCCAGGGGTATTCAGTACTTC
once TRBJ2-1 TRBV7-8 13 TRBD2 CASSGLASNEQFF TGTGCCAGCAGCGGACTAGCCAGCAATGAGCAGTTCTTC
NA TRBJ1-1 TRBV7-9 14 TRBD1 CASSSTGERDEAFF TGTGCCAGCAGCTCGACAGGGGAAAGGGATGAAGCTTTCTTT
once TRBJ2-3 TRBV9 14 NA CASSVRTAADTQYF TGTGCCAGCAGCGTACGAACCGCGGCGGATACGCAGTATTTT
NA TRBJ1-5 TRBV27 16 NA CASRQGRGLRNQPQHF TGTGCCAGCAGGCAAGGGAGGGGTTTACGCAATCAGCCCCAGCATTTT
NA TRBJ1-1 TRBV5-1 15 TRBD1 CASSFSQGAYTEAFF TGCGCCAGCAGCTTTAGTCAGGGGGCGTACACTGAAGCTTTCTTT
NA TRBJ2-1 TRBV7-9 18 NA CASSLGQGGIRLYNEQFF TGTGCCAGCAGCTTGGGGCAGGGCGGGATTCGACTTTACAATGAGCAGTTCTTC
once TRBJ1-4 TRBV28 10 NA CASWRAKLFF TGTGCCAGCTGGAGGGCGAAACTGTTTTTT